The clone carrying this T cell receptor beta chain was observed a few times. TCR beta CDR3 regions were amplified from RNA. A set of HTBI primers served as the primers for a first-round RT-PCR of the TCR CDR3. MiXCR, applied by TCRdb to the multiplex PCR reads, yields one record per CDR3 protein. The repertoire consists of fewer than 400,000 distinct CDR3 sequences, with around 25% occurring once and the leading ten covering around four fifths. The source of the sample is a study of T cells in Graves' hyperthyroidism and ophthalmopathy. Per the germline V gene, CDR1 is SEHNR and CDR2 is FQNEAQ (reference sequence). V lost 5 bases and J lost 2, with 10 bases in between. The length of the CDR3 is 14 residues.

The chain carries TRBV7-9 and TRBJ2-1; D possibly corresponds to TRBD2 (6 bases). Sequenced: blood. The sequence was obtained from a middle-aged man with Graves' hyperthyroidism. The CDR3 protein is CASSASGPYNEQFF. For the CDR3, the DNA is TGTGCCAGCAGCGCAAGCGGGCCCTACAATGAGCAGTTCTTC.